The 20 T cell receptor beta chains below were found in one sample sequenced in a study of T-cell reconstitution after alpha-beta-depleted transplantation in children. It was with unique molecular identifiers that the TCRbeta library was prepared. TCRdb re-called the PCR reads through MiXCR, storing one row per CDR3 protein. The profile shows hundreds of thousands of distinct CDR3 sequences, roughly 17% of them singletons. The source material was PBMCs from the stem cell graft donor, sampled from the stem cell graft. The receptors stem from a human donor who donated a stem cell graft to a child with acute myeloid leukemia.

This clonotype showed up just a few times. The chain has TRBV12-3 or TRBV12-4 and TRBJ1-1, with D hard to call. Trimming stripped 6 bases from V and 1 base from J, with 15 bases between. The CDR3 is 15 residues long. As DNA, the CDR3 is TGTGCCAGCAGCCGAACCGGACGGAAGAACACTGAAGCTTTCTTT. Its translation: CASSRTGRKNTEAFF.

The sample holds many counts of this clonotype. The V and J genes are TRBV5-1 and TRBJ1-1; possible D gene TRBD1, 5 bases. Between the trimmed V and J ends, which lost 2 bases and 3 bases, there was a span of 11 bases. Per germline, CDR1 SGHRS and CDR2 YFSETQ. This CDR3 is 14 amino acids long. The CDR3 nucleotides read TGCGCCAGCAGCTTATCAGGGCTGGACACTGAAGCTTTCTTT. Its protein is CASSLSGLDTEAFF.

This clonotype was seen a few times. The gene calls are TRBV6-5 and TRBJ1-1; the D is unclear. Between the trimmed V and J ends, which lost 0 bases and 5 bases, there was a span of 13 bases. CDR1 and CDR2 (germline): MNHEY, SVGAGI. The CDR3 extends over 15 amino acids. CDR3 nucleotide sequence: TGTGCCAGCAGTTACTCGGCCCGAGTAGGGACTGAAGCTTTCTTT. It encodes CASSYSARVGTEAFF.

This clonotype has more than one count but fewer than ten. This chain links TRBV12-3 or TRBV12-4 with TRBJ1-1; TRBD1 aligns across 7 bases. V lost 9 bases, J lost 5 bases, and 9 bases stayed unmatched. This CDR3 is built from 13 residues. The CDR3 sequence: CARGTGERTEAFF. CDR3 in DNA: TGTGCCAGGGGAACAGGGGAACGGACTGAAGCTTTCTTT.

The chain employs TRBV27 and TRBJ2-2; 7 nucleotides line up with TRBD1. The CDR3 is 15 residues long. Germline CDR1 and CDR2: MNHEY and SMNVEV (reference sequence). The V and J ends lost 1 base and 6 bases, in that order; junction bases with no gene match: 5. CDR3 nucleotides: TGTGCCAGCAGTTTATACAGGGGTAGGGCCGGGGAGCTGTTTTTT. Its protein is CASSLYRGRAGELFF.

The sample holds many counts of this clonotype. The chain uses TRBV29-1 and TRBJ2-7; 7 bases map to TRBD2. Trimming cost V 7 bases and J 2 bases; bases outside gene matches: 8. CDR3 length: 13 residues. Germline CDR1 and CDR2: SQVTM and ANQGSEA. The CDR3: CSAYGGSTYEQYF. The CDR3 coding sequence is TGCAGCGCCTATGGCGGGAGTACCTACGAGCAGTACTTC.

This clonotype was observed a handful of times. V usage is TRBV6-1 and J usage is TRBJ2-1, with 8 bases lining up with TRBD2. CDR3 size: 15 residues. The trim removed 7 bases at V and 3 bases at J, leaving 8 bases unmatched. Germline assignment: CDR1 MNHNS and CDR2 SASEGT. The CDR3 sequence is CASNTELAVYNEQFF. The CDR3 nucleotides are TGTGCCAGCAACACCGAACTAGCGGTCTACAATGAGCAGTTCTTC.

This clonotype was recorded many times. This chain uses TRBV10-3 with TRBJ2-1; tentative D call: TRBD1 (6 bases). This CDR3 is 17 amino acids long. Trimming shortened V by 0 bases and J by 2 bases, and 14 bases separated the two germline ends. CDR1 and CDR2 (germline): ENHRY, SYGVKD. In nucleotides, the CDR3 is TGTGCCATCAGTGAGTCTGGTCAGGGGAGCCCCTACAATGAGCAGTTCTTC. It yields the protein CAISESGQGSPYNEQFF.

This clonotype was counted a few times. J is TRBJ2-1 and V is TRBV7-2, with TRBD1 matching 8 bases. The CDR3 is 17 amino acids. Germline V CDR1 and CDR2: SGHTA, FQGNSA. J lost 4 bases, V lost 4 bases, and 12 bases had no gene match. CDR3 sequence (DNA): TGTGCCAGCAGCTCTTTCGGGGCAGGGGGCCAGTACAATGAGCAGTTCTTC. Translating gives CASSSFGAGGQYNEQFF.

The chain carries TRBV4-1 and TRBJ2-3, with 8 bases fitting TRBD2. The CDR3 is made up of 16 amino acids. Germline V gene sequence: CDR1 MGHRA, CDR2 YSYEKL. J gave up 1 base and V 2 bases, and 5 bases lay outside the gene matches. DNA of the CDR3: TGCGCCAGCAGCCAAATACGGGGGGGGGGCACAGATACGCAGTATTTT. It specifies CASSQIRGGGTDTQYF.

The chain has TRBV30 and TRBJ1-5; the D gene is possibly TRBD1 (5 bases). This CDR3 has 11 residues. The V and J ends lost 1 base and 13 bases respectively, with 11 bases between them. Germline V gene lookup returns CDR1 GTSNPN and CDR2 SVGIG (reference sequence). CDR3 coding DNA: TGTGCCTGGAGTGGACTGGGGGAACAGCATTTT. This sequence encodes CAWSGLGEQHF.

This clonotype was found many times. The chain recombines TRBV20-1 with TRBJ1-5; no clear D gene. V was shortened by 3 bases and J by 0 bases, with 18 bases between the two germline ends. The CDR3 consists of 17 residues. CDR1 and CDR2 from the germline V gene are DFQATT and SNEGSKA (reference sequence). The CDR3 DNA reads as TGCAGTGCTAGGGGTTCGGGAGCGGGCGATAGCAATCAGCCCCAGCATTTT. Amino acids: CSARGSGAGDSNQPQHF.

This clonotype was observed many times. The J gene is TRBJ2-3, the V gene TRBV20-1; 8 nucleotides match TRBD2. J was trimmed by 6 bases and V by 3 bases; bases with no gene match: 5. CDR1 and CDR2 from the germline V gene are DFQATT and SNEGSKA (reference sequence). CDR3 length: 13 residues. This CDR3 is CSASTGTRDTQYF. The CDR3 region has the DNA TGCAGTGCTAGCACCGGGACTAGGGATACGCAGTATTTT.

This clonotype was observed at least ten times. The CDR3 DNA is TGTGCCAGCAGTAAAAGGAGGGATTCACCCCTCCACTTT. This gives the protein CASSKRRDSPLHF. The chain recombines TRBV9 with TRBJ1-6, with D uncertain. The CDR3 is 13 residues long. Trimming pared 5 bases from V and 8 bases from J, leaving 11 bases between. Germline V gives CDR1 SGDLS, CDR2 YYNGEE.

The CDR3: CASTDGGSTQYF. In nucleotides, the CDR3 is TGTGCCAGCACCGACGGGGGGTCTACGCAGTATTTT. The V and J genes are TRBV6-1 and TRBJ2-3, with TRBD2 matching over 7 bases. V shed 7 bases and J 8 bases; nucleotides not matched to a gene: 6. Germline V gives CDR1 MNHNS, CDR2 SASEGT. The CDR3 runs to 12 residues.

This clonotype was detected only a few times. The chain recombines TRBV7-2 with TRBJ1-1, with D possibly matching TRBD1 (6 bases). V was pared by 6 bases and J by 1 base, with 15 bases between. The germline V gene encodes CDR1 SGHTA and CDR2 FQGNSA. There are 15 residues in the CDR3. The CDR3 DNA reads TGTGCCAGCAGACTCTCAGGGGCCCCGAACACTGAAGCTTTCTTT. Its protein is CASRLSGAPNTEAFF. Full variable domain (missing parts from reference TRBV7-2 and TRBJ1-1): GAGVSQSPSNKVTEKGKDVELRCDPISGHTALYWYRQSLGQGLEFLIYFQGNSAPDKSGLPSDRFSAERTGGSVSTLTIQRTQQEDSAVYLCASRLSGAPNTEAFFGQGTRLTVV.

This clonotype was detected many times. This chain uses TRBV11-2 with TRBJ2-6; TRBD1 agrees at 8 bases. CDR1 and CDR2 (germline): SGHAT, FQNNGV. This CDR3 contains 20 residues. Unmatched junction bases numbered 14, after V lost 2 bases and J lost 2 bases. The CDR3 sequence: CASSLRPRNRGSTGANVLTF. For the CDR3, the DNA is TGTGCCAGCAGCTTACGTCCCCGGAACAGGGGGTCTACTGGGGCCAACGTCCTGACTTTC.

This clonotype was picked up many times. The chain employs TRBV20-1 and TRBJ1-6; TRBD1 matches at 9 bases. V was pared by 6 bases and J by 7 bases, with 10 bases of the junction left unmatched. The CDR3 length is 15 residues. Germline-derived CDR1 and CDR2 are DFQATT and SNEGSKA (reference sequence). The CDR3 DNA sequence: TGCAGTGCGGAACAGGGGGCCGCTTCCAATTCACCCCTCCACTTT. Translated: CSAEQGAASNSPLHF.

This clonotype has just a few counts. This CDR3 is CSAGKLAGAPTEGELFF. CDR3 nucleotide sequence: TGCAGTGCTGGGAAGTTAGCGGGGGCCCCGACGGAGGGGGAGCTGTTTTTT. The J gene is TRBJ2-2, the V gene TRBV20-1, with 9 positions matching TRBD2. Germline V gene lookup returns CDR1 DFQATT and CDR2 SNEGSKA (reference sequence). CDR3 length equals 17 residues. Trimming took 5 bases from V and 8 from J; bases not matched to a gene: 18.

This chain links TRBV6-2 or TRBV6-3 with TRBJ2-5; 10 bases are shared with TRBD2. Germline V gene sequence: CDR1 MNHEY, CDR2 SVGEGT. The V and J ends lost 5 bases and 4 bases, in that order; junction bases with no gene match: 4. The CDR3 runs to 14 residues. The DNA of the CDR3 is TGTGCCAGCAGTAGCGGGGGGGCCCGAGAGACCCAGTACTTC. It is translated as CASSSGGARETQYF.